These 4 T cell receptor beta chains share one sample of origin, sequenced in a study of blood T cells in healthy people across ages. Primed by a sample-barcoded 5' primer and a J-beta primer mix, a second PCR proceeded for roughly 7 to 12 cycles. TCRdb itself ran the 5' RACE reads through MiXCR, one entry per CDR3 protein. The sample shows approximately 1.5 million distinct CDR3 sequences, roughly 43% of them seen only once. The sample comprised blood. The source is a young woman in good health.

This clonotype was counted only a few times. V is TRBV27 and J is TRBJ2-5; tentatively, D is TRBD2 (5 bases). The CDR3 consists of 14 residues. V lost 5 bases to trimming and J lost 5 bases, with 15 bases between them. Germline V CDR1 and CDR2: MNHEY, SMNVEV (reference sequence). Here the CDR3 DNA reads TGTGCCAGCAGTCCGGGGAACAGTGGGGAGACCCAGTACTTC. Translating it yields CASSPGNSGETQYF.

The CDR3 region is CASSPLTATDTQYF. Here the CDR3 DNA reads TGTGCCAGCAGCCCGCTAACGGCCACAGATACGCAGTATTTT. This chain links TRBV27 with TRBJ2-3, with D hard to call. CDR1 is MNHEY and CDR2 is SMNVEV in the germline V gene (reference sequence). The CDR3 extends over 14 amino acids. V lost 6 bases and J lost 2, with 12 bases in between.

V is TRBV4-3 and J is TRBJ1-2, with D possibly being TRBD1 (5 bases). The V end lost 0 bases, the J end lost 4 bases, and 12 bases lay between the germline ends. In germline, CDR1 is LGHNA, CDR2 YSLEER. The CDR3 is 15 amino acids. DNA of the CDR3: TGCGCCAGCAGCCAAGATGCGAGGGGTGCCTATGGCTACACCTTC. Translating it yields CASSQDARGAYGYTF.

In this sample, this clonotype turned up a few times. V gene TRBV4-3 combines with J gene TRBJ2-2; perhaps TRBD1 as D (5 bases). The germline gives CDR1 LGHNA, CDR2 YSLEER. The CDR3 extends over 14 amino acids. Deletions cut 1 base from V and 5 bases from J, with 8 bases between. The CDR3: CASSQVRQTGELFF. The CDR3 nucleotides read TGCGCCAGCAGCCAAGTAAGACAGACCGGGGAGCTGTTTTTT.